This TCR beta chain was sequenced in a study of T cell repertoires and HLA-DP antigens. CD4+ T cells were isolated untouched, about 98% pure. Each pre-culture CD4+ sample aimed for hundreds of thousands of T cell genomes at deep resolution. Clones were sequenced by immunoSEQ multiplex PCR, and TCRdb holds only the in-frame ones, with some missing. The profile shows fewer than 95,000 clones, around 86% of them singletons. Worth noting for this clone: Its specificity is not known.

Sequenced: CD4+ T cells from PBMCs. The TCR originated in a man over 45 in good health and CMV-seronegative.

CDR3 DNA sequence: TGTGCCAGCAGTTTCAGGGACAGGGGGGCCTACGAGCAGTACTTC. This codes for CASSFRDRGAYEQYF. This chain links TRBV28 with TRBJ2-7; 11 positions match TRBD1. Germline assignment: CDR1 MDHEN and CDR2 SYDVKM. Unmatched junction bases numbered 3, after V lost 3 bases and J lost 2 bases. This CDR3 is built from 15 residues.